This entry lists 28 T cell receptor beta chains sequenced from one sample in a study of graft-versus-host responses after intestinal transplantation. Only in-frame clones appear in the TCRdb table, and some are missing; sequencing was by immunoSEQ multiplex PCR. Seen here are 99,000 or so clones, roughly 82% observed once, and the top ten hold approximately 1.5%. Sample: PBMCs, taken 255 days after intestinal transplant. These TCRs come from a human patient who received an intestinal transplant, so some T cells may come from the graft donor.

The CDR3 sequence is CASSLAEKLFF. In DNA form, the CDR3 reads TGTGCCAGCAGCTTAGCCGAAAAACTGTTTTTT. This chain connects TRBV5-5 to TRBJ1-4; no reliable D call. Germline CDR1 and CDR2: SGHKS and YYEKEE (reference sequence). V dropped 2 bases and J dropped 8 bases, with 4 bases sitting between them. This CDR3 contains 11 residues.

This chain links TRBV2 with TRBJ1-6, with D maybe TRBD1 (6 bases). The CDR3 has 18 amino acids. Trimming removed 6 bases from V and 8 bases from J, with 26 bases in between. Germline V gene data show CDR1 as SNHLY and CDR2 as FYNNEI. In nucleotides, the CDR3 is TGTGCCAGCAGGACACCGGGGGCCCGTCCACTAACGGATTCACCCCTCCACTTT. Protein: CASRTPGARPLTDSPLHF.

This sequence joins TRBV19 and TRBJ1-1; D is possibly TRBD1 (6 bases). The CDR3 covers 12 residues. CDR1 is LNHDA, CDR2 SQIVND, per germline (reference sequence). V was shortened by 7 bases and J by 7 bases, with 13 bases between the two germline ends. CDR3 region: CASTIRGGEAFF. For the CDR3, the DNA is TGTGCCAGTACCATAAGGGGGGGTGAAGCTTTCTTT.

V usage is TRBV5-1 and J usage is TRBJ2-5, with a weak D call TRBD1 (5 bases). Germline CDR1 is SGHRS and CDR2 is YFSETQ. V was trimmed by 4 bases and J by 10 bases, leaving 17 bases between them. The CDR3 covers 13 residues. In DNA form, the CDR3 reads TGCGCCAGCAGCGGGCAGGGTGGCCGAGGCCAGTACTTC. Its translation: CASSGQGGRGQYF.

This clone appeared once. This chain joins TRBV9 and TRBJ2-2; perhaps TRBD2 as D (6 bases). Trimming shortened V by 0 bases and J by 3 bases, and 15 bases separated the two germline ends. Germline V gene data show CDR1 as SGDLS and CDR2 as YYNGEE. This CDR3 has 17 amino acids. CDR3 region: CASSVAPGLIYTGELFF. Here the CDR3 DNA reads TGTGCCAGCAGCGTAGCCCCCGGACTAATTTACACCGGGGAGCTGTTTTTT.

The rearrangement joins TRBV29-1 to TRBJ1-5; tentatively, D is TRBD1 (5 bases). Germline CDR1 SQVTM, CDR2 ANQGSEA. V was shortened by 6 bases and J by 3 bases, with 12 bases between the two germline ends. The CDR3 is 13 residues long. The DNA for the CDR3 is TGCAGCGTAGCCCAGGGTAACAATCAGCCCCAGCATTTT. Translating it yields CSVAQGNNQPQHF.

This clone was recorded only once. J is TRBJ2-7 and V is TRBV7-9; D uncertain. The CDR3 is made up of 14 amino acids. V was shortened by 1 base and J by 2 bases, with 9 bases between the two germline ends. Germline CDR1 SEHNR, CDR2 FQNEAQ (reference sequence). The CDR3 here is CASSLEQTPYEQYF. As DNA, the CDR3 is TGTGCCAGCAGCTTAGAACAGACACCCTACGAGCAGTACTTC.

The CDR3 sequence is CASSQGGSSVQETQYF. The DNA of the CDR3 is TGCGCCAGCAGCCAAGGGGGATCTAGCGTTCAAGAGACCCAGTACTTC. The chain uses TRBV4-3 and TRBJ2-5, with D tentatively TRBD2 (6 bases). Germline V CDR1 and CDR2: LGHNA, YSLEER. Trimming left V 1 base short and J 2 bases short, with 14 bases between. The CDR3 extends over 16 amino acids.

The chain couples TRBV6-6 to TRBJ2-7; either TRBD1 or TRBD2 may fit D (6 bases each). V was clipped by 5 bases and J by 4 bases, with 15 bases between them. CDR3 length: 14 residues. Germline V gives CDR1 MNHNY, CDR2 SVGAGI (reference sequence). The CDR3 sequence: CASSTRTGRYEQYF. CDR3 coding DNA: TGTGCCAGCAGTACCCGCACAGGGAGGTACGAGCAGTACTTC.

The chain employs TRBV20-1 and TRBJ2-5, with D uncertain. Trimming shortened V by 2 bases and J by 5 bases, and 6 bases separated the two germline ends. CDR3 length equals 11 residues. Germline V gives CDR1 DFQATT, CDR2 SNEGSKA (reference sequence). Here the CDR3 DNA reads TGCAGTGCTAGATTAACTGAGACCCAGTACTTC. It yields the protein CSARLTETQYF.

The chain is built from TRBV7-9 and TRBJ2-3; 13 bases agree with TRBD2. The V segment lost 2 bases and the J segment 2 bases; nucleotides outside the gene matches: 4. This CDR3 region has 17 residues. Germline CDR1 SEHNR, CDR2 FQNEAQ (reference sequence). CDR3 coding DNA: TGTGCCAGCAGCTTAAGACTAGCGGGGGGCCTCACAGATACGCAGTATTTT. It codes for CASSLRLAGGLTDTQYF.

This clone was picked up one time. V and J are TRBV21-1 and TRBJ2-5. TRBV21-1 represents a pseudogene. CDR3 length equals 11 residues. CDR3 sequence (DNA): TGTGCCAGCAGCAAAGGCGAGGACCACTACTTC. This codes for CASSKGEDHYF.

V usage is TRBV27 and J usage is TRBJ1-6, with 7 nucleotides matching TRBD1. The germline CDR1 and CDR2 sequences are MNHEY and SMNVEV (reference sequence). After removal of 6 bases from V and 7 bases from J, the junction contained 12 bases not matched to a gene. There are 16 residues in the CDR3. The CDR3 nucleotides read TGTGCCAGCAGCCCGGGGCAGGGGGAAGGGAATTCACCCCTCCACTTT. This sequence encodes CASSPGQGEGNSPLHF.

The chain carries TRBV2 and TRBJ2-3, with TRBD2 as a possible D gene (7 bases). Germline values: CDR1 SNHLY, CDR2 FYNNEI. Trimming took 6 bases from V and 7 from J, leaving 14 bases between them. The CDR3 has 13 amino acids. The CDR3: CASSRDGGHTQYF. The CDR3 DNA is TGTGCCAGCAGCCGGGACGGGGGGCATACGCAGTATTTT.

This clone was observed once. The J gene is TRBJ2-5, the V gene TRBV4-2; no clear D. Germline V gene sequence: CDR1 LGHNA, CDR2 YNFKEQ. There are 15 residues in the CDR3. V was clipped by 0 bases and J by 1 base, with 9 bases between them. CDR3 sequence: CASSQDLRTQETQYF. CDR3 coding DNA: TGTGCCAGCAGCCAAGACCTCAGAACCCAAGAGACCCAGTACTTC.

The chain has TRBV11-2 and TRBJ2-7; 8 bases match TRBD1. The ends lost 2 bases at V and 3 bases at J; junction bases unmatched: 6. CDR3 length equals 15 residues. Germline CDR1 reads SGHAT; CDR2 reads FQNNGV. CDR3 amino acids: CASSLLGQEGYEQYF. The CDR3 DNA is TGTGCCAGCAGCTTATTGGGACAGGAGGGCTACGAGCAGTACTTC.

The rearrangement uses TRBV18 and TRBJ1-4, with 8 bases identical to TRBD1. The trim removed 0 bases at V and 6 bases at J, leaving 3 bases unmatched. The V gene's germline CDR1 is KGHSH and CDR2 LQKENI. There are 15 residues in the CDR3. The CDR3 region is CASSPPAGGDEKLFF. The CDR3 DNA is TGTGCCAGCTCACCACCAGCAGGGGGCGATGAAAAACTGTTTTTT.

The J gene is TRBJ1-2, the V gene TRBV19; TRBD1 matches at 9 bases. Germline V gene sequence: CDR1 LNHDA, CDR2 SQIVND (reference sequence). There are 16 residues in the CDR3. The V and J ends lost 5 bases and 4 bases, in that order; junction bases with no gene match: 11. CDR3 in amino acids: CASSPWGQGDLYGYTF. Written as DNA, the CDR3 is TGTGCCAGTAGTCCCTGGGGACAGGGAGACCTCTATGGCTACACCTTC.

The chain combines TRBV18 with TRBJ1-2, with TRBD1 matching 8 bases. The V gene end was trimmed by 4 bases and the J gene end by 8 bases; junction bases not matched to a gene: 15. The CDR3 extends over 16 amino acids. CDR1 is KGHSH and CDR2 is LQKENI in the germline V gene. The CDR3 sequence: CASSLLSQDREKGYTF. The CDR3 DNA reads TGTGCCAGCTCACTACTCTCACAGGACAGGGAAAAAGGCTACACCTTC.

The chain couples TRBV15 to TRBJ2-1; D might be TRBD1 (5 bases). The germline gives CDR1 LNHNV, CDR2 YYDKDF (reference sequence). The CDR3 sequence is 14 residues long. V lost 0 bases and J 10 bases, leaving 13 bases between the germline ends. CDR3 in amino acids: CATSRDRGAKEQFF. In DNA form, the CDR3 reads TGTGCCACCAGCAGAGATCGTGGGGCTAAGGAGCAGTTCTTC.

The genes are TRBV7-3 and TRBJ2-2; TRBD1 or TRBD2 may be the D gene (5 bases each). The CDR3 loop spans 14 amino acids. Trimming left V 3 bases short and J 0 bases short, with 5 bases between. The germline V gene encodes CDR1 SGHTA and CDR2 FQGTGA. CDR3 sequence (DNA): TGTGCCAGCAGCTTGGGGGCGAACACCGGGGAGCTGTTTTTT. It encodes CASSLGANTGELFF.

The CDR3 reads CASSQTSGGAYEQYF. CDR3 in DNA: TGTGCCAGCAGCCAAACTAGCGGGGGGGCCTACGAGCAGTACTTC. The rearrangement uses TRBV4-2 and TRBJ2-7; 13 positions match TRBD2. Germline V gene sequence: CDR1 LGHNA, CDR2 YNFKEQ. V was clipped by 2 bases and J by 2 bases; unmatched bases: 0. This CDR3 region has 15 residues.

The rearrangement joins TRBV11-3 to TRBJ2-5, with 11 positions matching TRBD2. Per the germline V gene, CDR1 is SGHNT and CDR2 is YENEEA. With V trimmed by 5 bases and J by 7 bases, 21 bases remained unmatched. This CDR3 has 19 amino acids. The chain's CDR3 is CASSATGTGLAEGAGTQYF. CDR3 coding DNA: TGTGCCAGCAGCGCCACTGGTACGGGACTAGCGGAGGGGGCGGGGACCCAGTACTTC.

J is TRBJ2-3 and V is TRBV28, with TRBD1 as a possible D gene (5 bases). CDR3 length: 14 amino acids. The germline gives CDR1 MDHEN, CDR2 SYDVKM. V dropped 7 bases and J dropped 4 bases, with 15 bases sitting between them. Written as DNA, the CDR3 is TGTGCCAGCAAAATAGGGGCGACCTCAGATACGCAGTATTTT. It yields the protein CASKIGATSDTQYF. The full variable domain, with the rest looked up from reference TRBV28 and TRBJ2-3, is DVKVTQSSRYLVKRTGEKVFLECVQDMDHENMFWYRQDPGLGLRLIYFSYDVKMKEKGDIPEGYSVSREKKERFSLILESASTNQTSMYLCASKIGATSDTQYFGPGTRLTVL.

This sequence joins TRBV15 and TRBJ2-1; TRBD2 matches at 8 bases. The germline V gene encodes CDR1 LNHNV and CDR2 YYDKDF (reference sequence). This CDR3 contains 17 residues. V trimming: 0 bases; J trimming: 9 bases; junction bases outside the gene matches: 13. CDR3 amino acids: CATSREPPGTSWSEQFF. The CDR3 region has the DNA TGTGCCACCAGCAGAGAACCCCCTGGGACTAGTTGGAGTGAGCAGTTCTTC.

This chain connects TRBV15 to TRBJ1-4, with a possible D match to TRBD1 (6 bases). The V end was cut by 1 base, the J end by 0 bases, with 9 bases between. Germline V gene lookup returns CDR1 LNHNV and CDR2 YYDKDF (reference sequence). This CDR3 is built from 16 residues. The CDR3 DNA follows: TGTGCCACCAGCAGAGTAAAGGGGGCAACTAATGAAAAACTGTTTTTT. This gives the protein CATSRVKGATNEKLFF.

The V call is TRBV7-9, the J call TRBJ1-2, with 7 bases identical to TRBD1. Germline V gene sequence: CDR1 SEHNR, CDR2 FQNEAQ (reference sequence). The CDR3 has 15 residues. J gave up 4 bases and V 5 bases, and 10 bases lay outside the gene matches. CDR3: CASSLHQTGFYGYTF. CDR3 DNA: TGTGCCAGCAGCCTCCACCAGACAGGGTTCTATGGCTACACCTTC.

V gene TRBV19 combines with J gene TRBJ2-6, with 12 bases lining up with TRBD1. J gave up 3 bases and V 6 bases, and 15 bases lay outside the gene matches. The CDR3 consists of 20 residues. CDR1 and CDR2 (germline): LNHDA, SQIVND (reference sequence). The CDR3 nucleotides are TGTGCCAGTAGCCCCGGGACAGGGGGCTGGAAGAGAGTTGGGGCCAACGTCCTGACTTTC. It is translated as CASSPGTGGWKRVGANVLTF.